These 5 T cell receptor beta chains originate from one sample sequenced in a study of CD8+CD57+ T cells in acquired aplastic anemia (dated by TCRdb to 2017 to 2018). The patients picked for sequencing were ones in whom flow cytometry had shown an expansion of CD8+CD57+ cells. Sequenced using an Illumina HiSeq 2000. Profiling of TCR beta VDJ combinations and CDR3 sequences used genomic DNA as the template. In-frame beta chains were kept once TCRdb had trimmed the public reads at Q25 with fastp and called clones with MiXCR. Rows are combined by CDR3 protein, so each entry shows the most common genes and DNA. Within this sample are more than 150,000 distinct CDR3 sequences, with 48% of them counted one time only. The ten largest clones represent about an eighth of the sample. Material for sequencing was sorted CD4+, CD8+, or CD8+CD57+ T cells (not recorded which) from PBMCs. All receptors derive from a human donor with aplastic anemia.

This clonotype was seen ten or more times. The chain combines TRBV20-1 with TRBJ2-7; TRBD1 or TRBD2 may be the D gene (5 bases each). CDR3 size: 15 residues. Trimming left V 5 bases short and J 7 bases short, with 24 bases between. Germline CDR1 DFQATT, CDR2 SNEGSKA (reference sequence). Here the CDR3 reads CSAPPPLGDRVEQYF. In nucleotides, the CDR3 is TGCAGTGCTCCCCCCCCGCTAGGGGACCGGGTTGAGCAGTACTTC.

CDR3 protein: CATSRRGTYEQYF. In DNA form, the CDR3 reads TGTGCCACCTCCCGAAGGGGGACCTACGAGCAGTACTTC. This chain links TRBV12-3 or TRBV12-4 with TRBJ2-7; D perhaps matches TRBD1 (6 bases). CDR3 size: 13 residues. V was cut by 10 bases and J by 2 bases, with 15 bases left in between.

This clonotype was seen once. V usage is TRBV20-1 and J usage is TRBJ2-7; tentatively, D is TRBD2 (5 bases). Germline V gives CDR1 DFQATT, CDR2 SNEGSKA (reference sequence). V was cut by 4 bases and J by 0 bases, with 16 bases left in between. The CDR3 totals 15 residues. The CDR3 reads CSAIIGSGSSYEQYF. CDR3 bases: TGCAGTGCTATCATCGGCTCTGGGAGCTCCTACGAGCAGTACTTC.

This chain connects TRBV6-1 to TRBJ2-2; TRBD1 aligns across 8 bases. Unmatched junction bases numbered 8, after V lost 9 bases and J lost 5 bases. The CDR3 is made up of 14 amino acids. Germline lookup yields CDR1 MNHNS and CDR2 SASEGT. CDR3 in DNA: TGTGCCAGTACCGGACAGGGTCGTACCGGGGAGCTGTTTTTT. It is translated as CASTGQGRTGELFF.

This clonotype was observed many times. CDR3 bases: TGTGCCGCCCGGGGGGGCCCTGGAAATGAGCAGTTCTTC. This encodes CAARGGPGNEQFF. The V gene is TRBV10-3, the J gene TRBJ2-1; 8 bases agree with TRBD2. CDR3 length: 13 amino acids. Per the germline V gene, CDR1 is ENHRY and CDR2 is SYGVKD. Trimming at V came to 11 bases and at J to 7 bases, leaving 10 bases not matched to a gene.